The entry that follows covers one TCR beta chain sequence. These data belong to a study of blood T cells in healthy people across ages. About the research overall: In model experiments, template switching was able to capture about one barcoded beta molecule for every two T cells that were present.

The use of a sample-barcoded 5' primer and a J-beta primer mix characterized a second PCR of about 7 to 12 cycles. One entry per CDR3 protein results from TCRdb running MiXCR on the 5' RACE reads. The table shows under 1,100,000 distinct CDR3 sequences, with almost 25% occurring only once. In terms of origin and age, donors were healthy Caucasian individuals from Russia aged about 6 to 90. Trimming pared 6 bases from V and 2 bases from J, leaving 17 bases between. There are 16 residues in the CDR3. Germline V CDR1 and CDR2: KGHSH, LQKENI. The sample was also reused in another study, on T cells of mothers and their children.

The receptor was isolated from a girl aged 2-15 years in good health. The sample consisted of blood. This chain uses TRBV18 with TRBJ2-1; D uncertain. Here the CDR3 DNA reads TGTGCCAGCTCGTTCGAGATGAGCAAGACCTACAATGAGCAGTTCTTC. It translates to CASSFEMSKTYNEQFF.